This TCR beta chain was sequenced in a study of beta chain features in type 1 diabetes. The investigators reverse transcribed all of the isolated RNA, so they sequenced expressed TCRB transcripts. Libraries were prepared by immunoSEQ multiplex PCR; TCRdb keeps only in-frame clonotypes and omits some of them. The repertoire has roughly 290,000 clones, about 7.8% of them found once; the top ten carry 1%. This clone appeared a few times. The TCR sequence derives from a woman between 18 and 29 years old in good health. Sequencing was done on a sample of central memory CD4+ T cells from blood.

Here the CDR3 reads CASSSGTSGSTDTQYF. The CDR3 DNA reads as TGTGCCAGCAGCTCGGGGACTAGCGGGAGCACAGATACGCAGTATTTT. The gene calls are TRBV7-8 and TRBJ2-3; 12 nucleotides align to TRBD2. CDR1 and CDR2 (germline): SGHVS, FQNEAQ. The CDR3 runs to 16 residues. Unmatched junction bases numbered 2, after V lost 4 bases and J lost 0 bases.